This T cell receptor beta chain is drawn from a study of T cell responses to AZD1222 COVID-19 vaccine. Profiling relied on immunoSEQ multiplex PCR, and the TCRdb table lists in-frame clones only, not all of them. The sample has some 140,000 clones, approximately 86% seen once. This sample comprised peripheral blood, obtained 28 days after the second AZD1222 dose. The receptor's source is an adult who received the AZD1222 COVID-19 vaccine.

The CDR3, as DNA: TGTGCCAGCAGTTTATACCAGGGGGCAACCTACGAGCAGTACTTC. Its translation is CASSLYQGATYEQYF. V usage is TRBV27 and J usage is TRBJ2-7; 8 bases are a match to TRBD1. The CDR3 runs to 15 residues. The trim removed 1 base at V and 2 bases at J, leaving 4 bases unmatched. From germline, CDR1 is MNHEY and CDR2 SMNVEV (reference sequence).